These T cell receptor beta chains were read from a single sample in a study of shared clonotypes between healthy human individuals. Sequencing was performed with immunoSEQ multiplex PCR; in TCRdb, only in-frame clones are kept and a portion is missing. This table holds 2.3 million or so clones, approximately 93% found once. The sequencing sample was made of naive CD4+ T cells from PBMCs. The receptors were sampled from a man between 18 and 35 years old in good health. Some clones in this sample may be carry-over from other donors' samples. CDR3s include the opening cysteine and the closing phenylalanine or tryptophan. The D gene is left open where the match is weak. Only some rows state a clone size, as once, few, many or a class for expanded clones.

abundance,d_gene,v_gene,j_gene,CDR3aa,CDR3nt
once,TRBD2,TRBV28,TRBJ2-7,CANASGTKNYYEQYF,TGTGCCAACGCCTCCGGGACTAAAAATTACTACGAGCAGTACTTC
-,TRBD2,TRBV28,TRBJ2-1,CASGDVAGHRDEQFF,TGTGCCAGCGGGGATGTAGCGGGCCACCGGGATGAGCAGTTCTTC
once,-,TRBV2,TRBJ1-2,CASSESPGPLYGYTF,TGTGCCAGCAGCGAGAGCCCGGGACCGCTCTATGGCTACACCTTC
-,-,TRBV19,TRBJ2-2,CASSIWREGSGTGELFF,TGTGCCAGTAGTATTTGGAGGGAAGGGTCGGGCACCGGGGAGCTGTTTTTT
once,-,TRBV18,TRBJ1-5,CASSETGPGQPQHF,TGTGCCAGCTCAGAGACAGGACCCGGACAGCCCCAGCATTTT
-,-,TRBV11-2,TRBJ2-7,CASSLFRVSYEQYF,TGTGCCAGCAGCTTGTTCAGGGTCAGCTACGAGCAGTACTTC
-,TRBD1,TRBV9,TRBJ1-2,CASSLTGQPLYGYTF,TGTGCCAGCAGCCTCACGGGACAGCCTCTGTATGGCTACACCTTC
once,-,TRBV5-1,TRBJ1-5,CASSTQGPQPQHF,TGCGCCAGCAGTACGCAGGGACCCCAGCCCCAGCATTTT
once,-,TRBV29-1,TRBJ2-2,CSVLYRGGRTGELFF,TGCAGCGTCCTTTACAGGGGAGGACGCACCGGGGAGCTGTTTTTT
-,-,TRBV15,TRBJ1-2,CATSRLDVEGYTF,TGTGCCACCAGCAGGTTAGATGTGGAGGGCTACACCTTC
once,-,TRBV7-8,TRBJ1-1,CASSLIGGTNTEAFF,TGTGCCAGCAGCTTAATCGGTGGGACGAACACTGAAGCTTTCTTT